Sequencing of this TCR beta chain was carried out in a study of post-analysis software for immune sequencing data. Unique molecular identifiers featured in each of the TCR beta cDNA libraries. Via MiXCR, TCRdb re-called the PCR reads, giving one row per CDR3 protein. The table shows some 700,000 distinct CDR3 sequences, with around 64% occurring only once. This clonotype was detected only a few times. Its antigen is as yet unknown. The CDR3 has 15 amino acids. V gave up 4 bases and J gave up 7 bases; unmatched junction bases: 10. Study-wide results and limits: Comparison of patients with controls showed five TRBV segments more frequent in patients, TRBV5-6, TRBV5-1 and TRBV20-1 among them.

The sequenced sample consisted of blood. This receptor was taken from a girl aged 2 to 10 with multiple sclerosis. V usage is TRBV12-3 or TRBV12-4 and J usage is TRBJ2-1; 7 bases match TRBD1. CDR3 nucleotides: TGTGCCAGCAGTTCTAGCAGGGGGTATAGAAATGAGCAGTTCTTC. Amino acids: CASSSSRGYRNEQFF.